The present T cell receptor beta chain was sequenced within a study of shared clonotypes between healthy human individuals. CDR1 is MDHEN, CDR2 SYDVKM, per germline. The CDR3 runs to 14 residues. V was clipped by 5 bases and J by 4 bases; unmatched bases: 5. On this clone itself: Antigen specificity is unknown.

CD45RO-negative CD8 cells positively selected for CCR7 made up the naive population, which excluded terminally differentiated effector memory CD45RA+ cells. General study results and limits: Sequencing of the sorted subsets was shown by rarefaction to be incomplete despite large depth.

Source study methods: For the immunoSEQ data, sequences were junction-only without quality scores, so filtering differed. The repertoire was sequenced with immunoSEQ multiplex PCR; TCRdb's copy has only in-frame clones and lacks some. V, J and clone size reflect that table, while D and trimming were determined from the DNA. The sample shows some 2,100,000 clones, around 93% of them seen only once. The receptor comes from a man younger than 30 in good health. Some clones in this sample may be carry-over from other donors' samples. This sequence joins TRBV28 and TRBJ2-1; TRBD1 agrees at 7 bases. Sequencing input: naive CD8+ T cells from PBMCs. CDR3 nucleotides: TGTGCCAGCAGTATACGACAGGGATACAATGAGCAGTTCTTC. Amino acids: CASSIRQGYNEQFF.